This section outlines one T cell receptor beta chain sequence together with its context. At one end, the junction sequence differs from germline, possibly due to a read error. These data are taken from a study of early T cells in non-severe SARS-CoV-2 infection. About the study: Chains were unpaired, as sequencing was done on bulk RNA from unsorted whole blood.

Individual cDNA molecules received unique molecular identifiers. TCRdb itself ran the 5' RACE reads through MiXCR, one entry per CDR3 protein. The profile shows 35,000 to 45,000 distinct CDR3 sequences, around 6.3% of them singletons. Germline V gene lookup returns CDR1 LNHDA and CDR2 SQIVND (reference sequence). This CDR3 has 14 amino acids. This chain joins TRBV19 and TRBJ2-1; 9 positions agree with TRBD2. The TCR comes from an adult who was a healthcare worker with PCR-confirmed SARS-CoV-2 infection or an uninfected control (not recorded which). Source: whole blood, taken at baseline. CDR3 sequence: CVSRSSGADNEQFF. The CDR3 coding sequence is TGTGTCAGTAGATCTAGCGGGGCTGACAATGAGCAGTTCTTC.